This passage covers 2 T cell receptor beta chains from one sample sequenced in a study of molecular identifiers for immune sequencing clone quantification. TCRdb reanalysed the PCR reads using MiXCR and keeps one entry per CDR3 protein. The sample holds more than 550,000 distinct CDR3 sequences, over 25% seen once. Sequenced input: naive CD8+ T cells from blood, with Jurkat cell RNA spiked in. Specified subset: FACS-sorted CD8+CD4-CCR7+CD45RA+ naive T cells. These TCRs come from a human donor in good health. Some libraries in this study had Jurkat cell RNA spiked in.

The sample holds many counts of this clonotype. The V gene is TRBV7-8, the J gene TRBJ2-2, with D perhaps matching TRBD1 (5 bases). V shed 6 bases and J shed 2 bases, with 19 bases lying between them. Germline CDR1 reads SGHVS; CDR2 reads FQNEAQ. The CDR3 covers 17 residues. The CDR3 protein is CASRFRPDSLNTGELFF. For the CDR3, the DNA is TGTGCCAGCAGATTCAGGCCTGACAGCTTAAACACCGGGGAGCTGTTTTTT.

This clonotype came up a few times. The chain links TRBV27 to TRBJ2-7; D tentatively fits TRBD1 or TRBD2 (7 bases each). V was shortened by 2 bases and J by 5 bases, with 16 bases between the two germline ends. There are 15 residues in the CDR3. Germline lookup yields CDR1 MNHEY and CDR2 SMNVEV (reference sequence). The CDR3: CASSLRSGGAHEQYF. The DNA for the CDR3 is TGTGCCAGCAGTTTAAGGTCAGGGGGGGCCCACGAGCAGTACTTC.